This TCR beta chain comes out of a study of CD8 T cells in Susac syndrome. The CDR3 contains 13 residues. The germline V gene encodes CDR1 SEHNR and CDR2 FQNEAQ (reference sequence). V lost 3 bases to trimming and J lost 7 bases; unmatched junction nucleotides: 4. cDNA came from roughly 0.47 to 1 ug RNA primed by random hexamers. Using its own MiXCR run on the immunoSEQ multiplex PCR reads, TCRdb lists one record per CDR3 protein. The sample has roughly 180,000 distinct CDR3 sequences, about 95% seen once. V gene TRBV7-9 combines with J gene TRBJ1-1, with 8 bases aligning to TRBD1. This receptor was identified in a human donor with Susac syndrome. Sequences were obtained from CD4+ T cells from PBMCs. CDR3 region: CASSFGTGDEAFF. The DNA for the CDR3 is TGTGCCAGCAGCTTCGGGACAGGAGATGAAGCTTTCTTT.